Reported below is one T cell receptor (beta chain). This entry comes from a study of blood T cell repertoires in COVID-19. Whole-study context: Recovered participants had two consecutive negative NP/OP PCR tests, healthcare professional clearance, or symptom resolution.

The CDR3 contains 13 residues. The V gene's germline CDR1 is SGHDT and CDR2 YYEEEE. V lost 5 bases and J lost 12; bases outside the gene matches: 5. The study recruited people aged roughly 18 to 100 years across approximately 24 US areas. This table comes from immunoSEQ multiplex PCR, and its TCRdb copy is limited to in-frame clones, with some not included. The sample holds under 200,000 clones; around 80% are singletons and the top ten take about 20%. V gene TRBV5-6 combines with J gene TRBJ2-4; TRBD2 aligns across 13 bases. Sequencing was done on a sample of PBMCs or T cells enriched from blood (not recorded which). This clonotype originated in a woman aged 70-85 years in a cohort exposed to, infected with or recovered from COVID-19 (not recorded which). The CDR3 here is CASSSGTSGTQYF. DNA for the CDR3: TGTGCCAGCAGTTCCGGGACTAGCGGGACTCAGTACTTC.